Sequencing of this T cell receptor (beta chain) was carried out in a study of tissue T cells after allogeneic stem cell transplantation. Enrolled prospectively were adult allogeneic hematopoietic cell transplant recipients whose graft-versus-host disease was steroid-refractory. GI sites, liver, skin and spleen were taken after median 9.75 post-mortem hours. Repertoires were generated with immunoSEQ multiplex PCR, while TCRdb's copy carries only in-frame clones and drops some. The sample has about 580 clones, approximately 87% seen once. The germline CDR1 and CDR2 sequences are SGHRS and YFSETQ. V shed 4 bases and J 2 bases; nucleotides not matched to a gene: 3. The CDR3 covers 14 residues. Study-level points and caveats: TCR repertoires tracked anatomic similarity, regardless of disease or transplant status. Few T cell clones were shared across patients, but motif clusters showed tissue-specific shared signatures.

As concerns this clone: Its antigen is not identified.

The receptor was derived from a male patient between 40 and 69 years old with steroid-refractory graft-versus-host disease after an allogeneic stem cell transplant. A subset of T cells may come from the graft donor. This sample comprised duodenal tissue, obtained at autopsy. The rearrangement uses TRBV5-1 and TRBJ1-3; 7 nucleotides line up with TRBD1. This CDR3 reads CASSPGGTGNTIYF. CDR3 nucleotide sequence: TGCGCCAGCAGCCCAGGGGGAACTGGAAACACCATATATTTT.